These T cell receptor beta chains were read from a single sample in a study of blood T cell repertoires in COVID-19. Assay: immunoSEQ multiplex PCR; the TCRdb copy retains only in-frame clones and omits some. The repertoire holds hundreds of thousands of clones, with roughly 88% as singletons. Material: peripheral blood. The receptors here all came from a woman aged 45-65 years with active or convalescent COVID-19. Each CDR3 is given with its conserved first and last residue. A D gene is named only where the DNA matches it firmly. Size tells how often a clone was seen (once, few, many) or the class of an expanded clone, and some rows leave it out.

>TRBJ2-1|TRBV30|.|.
CAWSKGGGYNEQFF
TGTGCCTGGAGCAAGGGAGGGGGTTACAATGAGCAGTTCTTC
>TRBJ2-2|TRBV7-2|.|TRBD2
CASSSGTSGRVTGELFF
TGTGCCAGCAGCTCGGGGACTAGCGGGAGAGTCACCGGGGAGCTGTTTTTT
>TRBJ2-3|TRBV3-1/TRBV3-2|.|TRBD2
CASTTSGSTDTQYF
TGTGCCAGTACCACTAGCGGGAGCACAGATACGCAGTATTTT
>TRBJ2-7|TRBV7-2|.|TRBD2
CASSLYEAGGYEQYF
TGTGCCAGCAGCTTATACGAAGCGGGAGGTTACGAGCAGTACTTC
>TRBJ1-1|TRBV7-9|.|.
CASSLGEGNTEAFF
TGTGCCAGCAGCTTAGGGGAGGGGAACACTGAAGCTTTCTTT
>TRBJ1-5|TRBV30|.|.
CAWATESNQPQHF
TGTGCCTGGGCCACAGAGAGCAATCAGCCCCAGCATTTT
>TRBJ1-4|TRBV29-1|.|.
CSVRRGNEKLFF
TGCAGCGTACGGCGGGGGAATGAAAAACTGTTTTTT
>TRBJ2-5|TRBV13|.|TRBD1
CASSDRAAVPYF
TGTGCCAGCAGCGACAGGGCCGCTGTACCGTACTTC
>TRBJ2-7|TRBV7-2|once|TRBD2
CASSLQAGGSYEQYF
TGTGCCAGCAGCCTCCAAGCGGGAGGTTCCTACGAGCAGTACTTC
>TRBJ2-7|TRBV6-2/TRBV6-3|.|TRBD2
CASSYPTSGAYEQYF
TGTGCCAGCAGTTACCCTACTAGCGGGGCTTACGAGCAGTACTTC
>TRBJ1-3|TRBV10-2|.|.
CASSERSGNTIYF
TGCGCCAGCAGTGAGCGGTCTGGAAACACCATATATTTT
>TRBJ1-2|TRBV4-3|.|.
CASSQEWRGAYGYTF
TGCGCCAGCAGCCAAGAATGGAGGGGAGCCTATGGCTACACCTTC
>TRBJ2-7|TRBV7-2|.|TRBD2
CASSFRTSGSEYEQYF
TGTGCCAGCAGCTTCAGGACTAGCGGGAGTGAGTACGAGCAGTACTTC
>TRBJ1-1|TRBV25-1|few|.
CASSEFGGREAFF
TGTGCCAGCAGTGAATTTGGAGGGCGTGAAGCTTTCTTT
>TRBJ1-5|TRBV27|.|.
CASSLSTGSTKHF
TGTGCCAGCAGTTTATCGACCGGGTCAACCAAGCATTTT
>TRBJ2-1|TRBV5-1|.|TRBD2
CASSLFEGRGDNEQFF
TGCGCCAGCAGCTTGTTTGAGGGGCGGGGGGACAATGAGCAGTTCTTC
>TRBJ2-5|TRBV3-1/TRBV3-2|.|.
CASSQDGLLATQETQYF
TGTGCCAGCAGCCAAGATGGCCTCCTAGCGACCCAAGAGACCCAGTACTTC
>TRBJ1-5|TRBV6-5|.|.
CASSYSQFQPQHF
TGTGCCAGCAGTTACTCCCAGTTTCAGCCCCAGCATTTT
>TRBJ1-1|TRBV18|.|.
CASSPSQLNTEAFF
TGTGCCAGCTCACCTAGTCAACTGAACACTGAAGCTTTCTTT
>TRBJ2-7|TRBV30|once|.
CAWGSNSYEQYF
TGTGCCTGGGGATCTAACTCCTACGAGCAGTACTTC
>TRBJ2-2|TRBV9|.|.
CASSVRDRLNTGELFF
TGTGCCAGCAGCGTGCGGGACAGACTGAACACCGGGGAGCTGTTTTTT
>TRBJ1-2|TRBV19|.|TRBD1
CASSISGRPGTGDYGYTF
TGTGCCAGTAGTATCTCAGGGAGACCCGGGACAGGGGACTATGGCTACACCTTC
>TRBJ1-1|TRBV3-1/TRBV3-2|.|.
CASRDSGVSPEAFF
TGTGCCAGCAGGGACTCTGGGGTCAGCCCTGAAGCTTTCTTT
>TRBJ2-1|TRBV7-2|.|TRBD2
CASSLWTSGNEQFF
TGTGCCAGCAGCTTATGGACTAGCGGCAATGAGCAGTTCTTC
>TRBJ2-1|TRBV5-1|.|TRBD1
CASSQGTGYNEQFF
TGCGCCAGCAGCCAAGGGACAGGTTACAATGAGCAGTTCTTC
>TRBJ1-1|TRBV11-2|few|.
CASSLAGTQTEAFF
TGTGCCAGCAGCTTAGCAGGGACACAAACTGAAGCTTTCTTT
>TRBJ2-2|TRBV6-6|.|TRBD2
CASSRTRGNTGELFF
TGTGCCAGCAGTCGGACTAGGGGGAACACCGGGGAGCTGTTTTTT
>TRBJ2-7|TRBV5-4|.|TRBD2
CASSLRGGGEQYF
TGTGCCAGCAGCCTGCGGGGGGGAGGCGAGCAGTACTTC
>TRBJ2-7|TRBV5-1|few|TRBD1
CASSQGQGGTYEQYF
TGCGCCAGCAGCCAAGGACAGGGAGGCACCTACGAGCAGTACTTC
>TRBJ1-1|TRBV11-2|.|TRBD1
CASSRGTGGGTEAFF
TGTGCCAGCAGCCGCGGGACAGGGGGGGGGACTGAAGCTTTCTTT
>TRBJ1-1|TRBV27|.|.
CASSFYMNTEAFF
TGTGCCAGCAGTTTTTATATGAACACTGAAGCTTTCTTT
>TRBJ2-7|TRBV5-4|.|.
CASSSRASSGEQYF
TGTGCCAGCAGCTCTCGGGCCTCATCGGGAGAGCAGTACTTC
>TRBJ1-2|TRBV6-1|.|.
CASSEAGRGITGYTF
TGTGCCAGCAGTGAAGCGGGAAGAGGGATAACTGGCTACACCTTC
>TRBJ1-1|TRBV30|once|.
CAWSVTIGNAEAFF
TGTGCCTGGAGTGTGACCATCGGGAACGCTGAAGCTTTCTTT
>TRBJ2-1|TRBV4-2|.|TRBD2
CASSQEVTSGSNEQFF
TGTGCCAGCAGCCAAGAGGTCACTAGCGGGAGCAATGAGCAGTTCTTC
>TRBJ1-1|TRBV7-6|.|.
CASSLGGGGNTEAFF
TGTGCCAGCAGCTTAGGAGGAGGCGGGAACACTGAAGCTTTCTTT
>TRBJ2-7|TRBV12-5|.|TRBD2
CASGLVRTSGPPKQYF
TGTGCTAGTGGTTTGGTTAGGACTAGCGGACCACCGAAGCAGTACTTC
>TRBJ2-3|TRBV20-1|.|.
CSASKRSRAGDTQYF
TGCAGTGCTAGTAAACGGTCAAGAGCGGGAGATACGCAGTATTTT
>TRBJ1-2|TRBV2|.|.
CASSDYRNYGYTF
TGTGCCAGCAGTGACTACAGAAACTATGGCTACACCTTC
>TRBJ2-1|TRBV28|.|TRBD2
CASSLGGSSSYNEQFF
TGTGCCAGCAGTTTAGGCGGGAGTAGCTCCTACAATGAGCAGTTCTTC